This T cell receptor beta chain was identified during a study of blood T cell repertoires in COVID-19 (dated by TCRdb to about 2020). For context, the study as a whole: The collaborator samples originated in the United States, Italy and Spain and spanned the acute and convalescent phases of COVID-19. The material from the prospective study consisted of cDNA or gDNA derived from T cells, B-cell-depleted T cells, or PBMCs. Where available, HLA class I and class II types were obtained from metadata supplied by the sample provider rather than from assay-based typing. The repertoires were released in a freely available public database intended as a resource for research on the immune response to SARS-CoV-2. Nearly every sample came with metadata listing a de-identified subject ID, COVID-19 status, age in years and sex. The samples were drawn from two sources: the first 160 participants of the ongoing ImmuneRACE study, and 1,200 or so subjects contributed by 6 global collaborators. Deeply sampled blood TCRbeta repertoires from subjects exposed to, actively infected with, or recovered from COVID-19 were included in the dataset. The paper's findings and limits, for the study overall: Clinical and demographic metadata were provided uncurated, with the amount varying by source and participant.

TCRbeta CDR3 regions were amplified from genomic DNA using the immunoSEQ Assay, a bias-controlled multiplex PCR. In the paper's pipeline: The number of nucleated cells in each sample was estimated by amplification of reference gene primers within the assay. To quantify the absolute abundance of each unique TCRbeta CDR3 rearrangement, sequence reads were collapsed and filtered. For each sample, productive Simpson clonality was calculated by taking the square root of Simpson's diversity index across productive rearrangements. TCRdb's version of the immuneACCESS table is confined to in-frame rearrangements and falls short of the full clone set. An unresolved V gene accounts for under half of the shortfall where checked; the remainder is of unknown origin. The DNA was the basis for D and trimming; V, J and clone size are from that table. The sample contains around 40,000 clones, just over 85% of them found a single time. Jointly, the top ten make up around 8.2% of the sample.

The collaborating institutions used their own protocols to collect whole blood in K2EDTA tubes. For TCRbeta analysis, collaborators shipped samples as frozen whole blood, isolated PBMCs, or DNA extracted from either of those sample types. Of note for this clone: It lacks a known antigen. No much larger clone exists at a distance of one base, and base qualities are not known.

Taken from the germline V gene, the CDR1 and CDR2 loops are KGHSH and LQKENI. Unmatched junction bases come to 15, with V trimmed by 3 bases and J by 2 bases. The CDR3 runs 18 amino acids, cysteine and phenylalanine included. Just the 54-base CDR3 DNA is kept, in frame starting at base 1. The chain uses TRBV18 and TRBJ1-1, with TRBD1 identical over 7 junction bases. Sequenced input: peripheral blood. This receptor was obtained from a man in his sixties with active COVID-19. DNA sequence: TGTGCCAGCTCACCTGCCGACAGGGTCAGCAGCTCTAACACTGAAGCTTTCTTT. This yields the protein CASSPADRVSSSNTEAFF.